The T cell receptor beta chain described here comes from a study of blood T cell repertoires in COVID-19. As for the study in general: In each case, the material was cDNA or gDNA derived from T cells, B-cell-depleted T cells, or PBMCs.

This table comes from immunoSEQ multiplex PCR, and its TCRdb copy is limited to in-frame clones, with some not included. The sample includes under 500,000 clones, 80% to 90% of them seen just once. Germline CDR1 is MNHEY and CDR2 is SMNVEV (reference sequence). Trimming cost V 6 bases and J 10 bases, with 12 bases left between them. The CDR3 spans 12 residues. Everyone who took part was roughly 18 to 100 years old, and they came from about 23 US areas. The sequenced material came from PBMCs or T cells enriched from blood (not recorded which). This receptor was identified in a man younger than 40 who had recovered from COVID-19. The V call is TRBV27, the J call TRBJ2-2; possible D gene TRBD2, 5 bases. This CDR3 is CASRSSLAELFF. CDR3 DNA sequence: TGTGCCAGCAGGTCAAGTCTAGCGGAGCTGTTTTTT.